Each of the 28 T cell receptor beta chains below was sequenced from the same sample in a study of T cells in Graves' hyperthyroidism and ophthalmopathy. RNA transcripts were the template for amplifying TCR beta CDR3 regions. First-round RT-PCR targeting the TCR CDR3 was performed with the HTBI primer set. TCRdb re-derived calls from the multiplex PCR reads in MiXCR, one entry per CDR3 protein. Of 250,000 to 300,000 distinct CDR3 sequences listed, roughly 13% are singletons. The sequenced sample was blood. The receptors originated from a woman aged 40 to 55 with Graves' hyperthyroidism.

Many counts were recorded for this clonotype. The chain carries TRBV25-1 and TRBJ2-3; 9 bases line up with TRBD2. Germline assignment: CDR1 MGHDK and CDR2 SYGVNS. Trimming at V came to 4 bases and at J to 5 bases, leaving 13 bases not matched to a gene. The CDR3 consists of 17 residues. The CDR3 DNA is TGTGCCAGCAGTGGCCCACGACTAGCGGAACCCGGAGATACGCAGTATTTT. This codes for CASSGPRLAEPGDTQYF.

This clonotype was seen a handful of times. The chain links TRBV5-4 to TRBJ2-1, with D tentatively TRBD2 (6 bases). In germline, CDR1 is SGHNT, CDR2 YYREEE (reference sequence). This CDR3 has 15 amino acids. The germline V and J ends were trimmed by 4 bases and 2 bases, with 13 bases remaining between them. The CDR3 here is CASSPGGEAYNEQFF. DNA for the CDR3: TGTGCCAGCAGCCCGGGTGGGGAGGCCTACAATGAGCAGTTCTTC.

The chain has TRBV5-5 and TRBJ1-1; D ambiguous. Germline V gene lookup returns CDR1 SGHKS and CDR2 YYEKEE (reference sequence). The CDR3 totals 12 residues. The V and J ends lost 4 bases and 11 bases respectively, with 15 bases between them. The DNA of the CDR3 is TGTGCCAGCAGCGCGTCAGACACGTCGGCTTTCTTT. Protein sequence: CASSASDTSAFF.

This clonotype was picked up many times. The rearrangement joins TRBV30 to TRBJ2-6, with D perhaps TRBD2 (6 bases). V was pared by 5 bases and J by 3 bases, with 11 bases between. The CDR3 sequence is 14 residues long. Germline V CDR1 and CDR2: GTSNPN, SVGIG (reference sequence). DNA of the CDR3: TGTGCCTGGGGCGGGATGAGTGGGGCCAACGTCCTGACTTTC. Translated: CAWGGMSGANVLTF. The full variable domain, completed using reference TRBV30 and TRBJ2-6, is SQTIHQWPATLVQPVGSPLSLECTVEGTSNPNLYWYRQAAGRGLQLLFYSVGIGQISSEVPQNLSASRPQDRQFILSSKKLLLSDSGFYLCAWGGMSGANVLTFGAGSRLTVL.

In its sample, this clonotype was seen many times. The CDR3 sequence is CASSQGFDSYEQYF. The CDR3 region has the DNA TGTGCCAGCAGTCAAGGGTTTGACTCCTACGAGCAGTACTTC. This chain joins TRBV2 and TRBJ2-7; D not resolved. The CDR3 contains 14 residues. The germline CDR1 and CDR2 sequences are SNHLY and FYNNEI. V lost 5 bases, J lost 0 bases, and 11 bases lay in between.

The sample holds many counts of this clonotype. The genes are TRBV2 and TRBJ1-5; TRBD1 agrees at 7 bases. From germline, CDR1 is SNHLY and CDR2 FYNNEI. This CDR3 is built from 16 residues. With V trimmed by 3 bases and J by 8 bases, 13 bases remained unmatched. The chain's CDR3 is CASSESRGVPLEPQHF. DNA of the CDR3: TGTGCCAGCAGTGAGAGCAGGGGGGTCCCTTTGGAGCCCCAGCATTTT.

This chain joins TRBV19 and TRBJ2-2, with 7 nucleotides matching TRBD1. CDR1 and CDR2 (germline): LNHDA, SQIVND (reference sequence). This CDR3 region has 15 residues. Trimming cost V 5 bases and J 6 bases; bases outside gene matches: 9. In nucleotides, the CDR3 is TGTGCCAGTAGTCTCGGTGAAGGGGGCCCCGGGGAGCTGTTTTTT. Amino acids: CASSLGEGGPGELFF.

This chain uses TRBV5-8 with TRBJ1-2, with 11 bases identical to TRBD1. The CDR3 length is 15 residues. The V segment lost 3 bases and the J segment 4 bases; nucleotides outside the gene matches: 5. Germline CDR1 reads SGHTS; CDR2 reads YDEGEE. The CDR3 DNA follows: TGTGCCAGCAGCTCCGGGACAGGGGGGTTCTATGGCTACACCTTC. This gives the protein CASSSGTGGFYGYTF.

The sample holds a few counts of this clonotype. The chain recombines TRBV28 with TRBJ1-6, with 10 nucleotides matching TRBD1. The CDR3 runs to 16 residues. The V segment lost 3 bases and the J segment 3 bases; nucleotides outside the gene matches: 2. The V gene's germline CDR1 is MDHEN and CDR2 SYDVKM. CDR3: CASSLTGGGYNSPLHF. The CDR3 DNA sequence: TGTGCCAGCAGTTTGACAGGGGGCGGCTATAATTCACCCCTCCACTTT.

This clonotype was seen many times. This chain joins TRBV6-1 and TRBJ2-3, with a weak D call TRBD1 (5 bases). V was cut by 2 bases and J by 4 bases, with 16 bases left in between. The CDR3 has 16 residues. CDR1 is MNHNS and CDR2 is SASEGT in the germline V gene. The CDR3 is CASSELLGRAADTQYF. The DNA for the CDR3 is TGTGCCAGCAGTGAACTTTTAGGCAGGGCAGCAGATACGCAGTATTTT.

At least ten counts were recorded for this clonotype. CDR3 in DNA: TGTGCCCATCAGCGGCAGGGGGCCTACGAGCAGTACTTC. Amino acid sequence: CAHQRQGAYEQYF. J is TRBJ2-7 and V is TRBV30; 7 nucleotides match TRBD1. This CDR3 comprises 13 residues. The germline V gene encodes CDR1 GTSNPN and CDR2 SVGIG (reference sequence). Trimming at V came to 8 bases and at J to 2 bases, leaving 9 bases not matched to a gene.

The sample holds a few counts of this clonotype. The V call is TRBV20-1, the J call TRBJ1-5; D is possibly TRBD1 (6 bases). The CDR3 extends over 14 amino acids. Trimming left V 3 bases short and J 3 bases short, with 12 bases between. The V gene's germline CDR1 is DFQATT and CDR2 SNEGSKA (reference sequence). For the CDR3, the DNA is TGCAGTGCTAGTTTGGGACAAAACAATCAGCCCCAGCATTTT. Translated, it gives CSASLGQNNQPQHF.

In its sample, this clonotype was seen many times. This chain links TRBV18 with TRBJ2-1; D is ambiguous. CDR3 length: 12 residues. Germline V gene data show CDR1 as KGHSH and CDR2 as LQKENI. Between the trimmed V and J ends, which lost 4 bases and 6 bases, there was a span of 7 bases. The CDR3 DNA is TGTGCCAGCTCACTACCCCGCAATGAGCAGTTCTTC. Amino acid sequence: CASSLPRNEQFF.

This clonotype has ten or more counts. The chain joins TRBV9 to TRBJ1-1; D may be TRBD1 (5 bases). Trimming removed 1 base at V and 0 bases at J, with 10 bases between. Germline-derived CDR1 and CDR2 are SGDLS and YYNGEE. This CDR3 is built from 15 residues. The CDR3 protein is CASSVLGVMNTEAFF. CDR3 sequence (DNA): TGTGCCAGCAGCGTATTAGGGGTTATGAACACTGAAGCTTTCTTT.

A few counts support this clonotype. This chain links TRBV18 with TRBJ2-7; no clear D. The germline CDR1 and CDR2 sequences are KGHSH and LQKENI. V was pared by 3 bases and J by 1 base, with 13 bases between. This CDR3 contains 15 residues. CDR3 DNA: TGTGCCAGCTCACCGCAACTATACGGGTCCTACGAGCAGTACTTC. Translation gives CASSPQLYGSYEQYF.

This clonotype showed up many times. CDR3 nucleotide sequence: TGTGCCAGCAGCTTAGGGGCAGGGAGGGCTTTTGCAGATACGCAGTATTTT. Amino acids: CASSLGAGRAFADTQYF. This chain joins TRBV7-2 and TRBJ2-3; 7 positions agree with TRBD2. The V and J ends lost 1 base and 4 bases, in that order; junction bases with no gene match: 11. The CDR3 sequence is 17 residues long. CDR1 SGHTA and CDR2 FQGNSA come from the germline V gene.

Many counts were recorded for this clonotype. The chain links TRBV28 to TRBJ2-3; D remains ambiguous. Germline CDR1 MDHEN, CDR2 SYDVKM. CDR3 length equals 15 residues. V shed 11 bases and J shed 1 base, with 19 bases lying between them. The CDR3 region has the DNA TGTGCCGTAAAGGATTTTACTGGAGGCACAGATACGCAGTATTTT. The encoded protein is CAVKDFTGGTDTQYF.

In this sample, this clonotype turned up many times. The chain combines TRBV7-8 with TRBJ2-5; a possible D gene is TRBD2 (5 bases). V dropped 6 bases and J dropped 5 bases, with 16 bases sitting between them. Germline values: CDR1 SGHVS, CDR2 FQNEAQ. The CDR3 is 14 amino acids. As DNA, the CDR3 is TGTGCCAGCAGGAGGACCGAGGGCACGGAGACCCAGTACTTC. It translates to CASRRTEGTETQYF.

This clonotype was counted between two and nine times. Given a much more abundant clone one base away, this may be a read error. The V gene is TRBV11-2, the J gene TRBJ1-6; 8 positions match TRBD1. The CDR3 has 15 residues. Germline V gives CDR1 SGHAT, CDR2 FQNNGV. The junction had 9 bases not matched to a gene; V was cut back by 0 bases and J by 14 bases. The CDR3 loop reads CASSLERTGTSSLHF. CDR3 nucleotides: TGTGCCAGCAGCTTAGAGAGGACAGGGACCTCATCCCTCCACTTT.

This clonotype was observed at least ten times. The chain employs TRBV2 and TRBJ2-7; 11 bases are shared with TRBD1. CDR3 length: 14 amino acids. Per germline, CDR1 SNHLY and CDR2 FYNNEI. J was trimmed by 9 bases and V by 4 bases; bases with no gene match: 8. In nucleotides, the CDR3 is TGTGCCAGCAGTGTCGGACAGGGGGCATTTGGGCAGTACTTC. It is translated as CASSVGQGAFGQYF.

This clonotype came up a few times. The chain couples TRBV6-2 or TRBV6-3 to TRBJ2-3; maybe TRBD2 (6 bases). The CDR3 covers 18 residues. V lost 2 bases and J 2 bases, leaving 20 bases between the germline ends. CDR1 is MNHEY, CDR2 SVGEGT, per germline. The CDR3 DNA sequence: TGTGCCAGCAGTTACGACCCGGGAGTCCTGTGGGACACAGATACGCAGTATTTT. This codes for CASSYDPGVLWDTDTQYF.

This clonotype was detected ten times or more. V and J are TRBV28 and TRBJ1-6; D is perhaps TRBD1 (5 bases). The germline V gene has CDR1 MDHEN and CDR2 SYDVKM. CDR3 length equals 14 residues. For the CDR3, the DNA is TGTGTAGTCAGGGCAGGCCGGGATAATTCACCCCTCCACTTT. It yields the protein CVVRAGRDNSPLHF.

The genes are TRBV5-6 and TRBJ1-5; a weak D match, TRBD1 (6 bases). The V end was cut by 2 bases, the J end by 3 bases, with 15 bases between. Germline lookup yields CDR1 SGHDT and CDR2 YYEEEE. CDR3 size: 16 residues. CDR3 in DNA: TGTGCCAGCAGCTTCCTAAGAGGGGGGTTCAATCAGCCCCAGCATTTT. Protein sequence: CASSFLRGGFNQPQHF.

This clonotype occurred a few times. This chain joins TRBV20-1 and TRBJ1-6; D remains ambiguous. The CDR3 totals 15 residues. Germline values: CDR1 DFQATT, CDR2 SNEGSKA (reference sequence). The V end lost 2 bases, the J end lost 7 bases, and 15 bases lay between the germline ends. CDR3 loop: CSARKPRDLNSPLHF. CDR3 in DNA: TGCAGTGCTAGAAAGCCCCGGGATCTCAATTCACCCCTCCACTTT.

This clonotype was seen many times. V is TRBV5-1 and J is TRBJ2-1; 8 bases line up with TRBD2. Unmatched junction bases numbered 12, after V lost 4 bases and J lost 9 bases. There are 15 residues in the CDR3. Germline CDR1 and CDR2: SGHRS and YFSETQ. The CDR3 nucleotides are TGCGCCAGCAGCCTACTAGCGGTTGCTGGTCTTGAGCAGTTCTTC. Residues: CASSLLAVAGLEQFF.

In its sample, this clonotype was seen many times. The chain combines TRBV20-1 with TRBJ1-3; no clear D gene. The V gene's germline CDR1 is DFQATT and CDR2 SNEGSKA (reference sequence). This CDR3 contains 15 residues. Trimming left V 4 bases short and J 4 bases short, with 17 bases between. The CDR3 DNA follows: TGCAGTGCTAAGGTCCAGGCCGAGCAAGGAAACACCATATATTTT. Translation: CSAKVQAEQGNTIYF.

This clonotype showed up just a few times. The chain uses TRBV12-3 or TRBV12-4 and TRBJ1-4, with a weak D call TRBD1 (6 bases). The CDR3 loop spans 13 amino acids. V was trimmed by 2 bases and J by 6 bases, leaving 7 bases between them. The CDR3 loop is CASSLQGYEKLFF. The DNA of the CDR3 is TGTGCCAGCAGTTTACAGGGGTATGAAAAACTGTTTTTT.

This clonotype has at least ten counts. The V and J genes are TRBV6-5 and TRBJ1-2; D gene unclear. CDR1 is MNHEY and CDR2 is SVGAGI in the germline V gene. Trimming left V 2 bases short and J 4 bases short, with 11 bases between. This CDR3 has 14 residues. CDR3 sequence (DNA): TGTGCCAGCAGTTACGGCTCGGGTGGCTATGGCTACACCTTC. Its protein product is CASSYGSGGYGYTF.